The rows below give T cell receptor beta chains drawn from one sample of a study of vaccination and CD4 T cells after COVID-19. In TCRdb, the PCR reads were re-called with MiXCR into one record per CDR3 protein. The sample has some 6,600 distinct CDR3 sequences; roughly 48% are singletons. These receptors' targets are unknown. Sequenced input: CD4+ T cells from blood, cultured in vitro. The receptor source for this set is a human donor in good health. Each CDR3 is given with its conserved first and last residue. Fields, in order: clone size, J gene, V gene, D gene, CDR3 protein, CDR3 DNA. A D gene is named only where the DNA matches it firmly. Rows give clone size only sometimes, using once, few, many, or a class for an expanded clone.

clone size: -; J gene: TRBJ2-3; V gene: TRBV14; D gene: -; CDR3 protein: CASSPTGTTDTQYF; CDR3 DNA: TGTGCCAGCAGTCCCACCGGGACAACAGATACGCAGTATTTT
clone size: -; J gene: TRBJ1-5; V gene: TRBV5-3; D gene: -; CDR3 protein: CARSLSGAPGQPQHF; CDR3 DNA: TGTGCCAGAAGCTTGTCAGGGGCCCCCGGTCAGCCCCAGCATTTT
clone size: few; J gene: TRBJ1-5; V gene: TRBV7-9; D gene: -; CDR3 protein: CASSLAGSNQPQHF; CDR3 DNA: TGTGCCAGCAGCTTAGCTGGGAGCAATCAGCCCCAGCATTTT
clone size: few; J gene: TRBJ1-1; V gene: TRBV20-1; D gene: -; CDR3 protein: CSAREASDAAFF; CDR3 DNA: TGCAGTGCTAGGGAGGCCTCAGATGCAGCTTTCTTT
clone size: -; J gene: TRBJ2-1; V gene: TRBV30; D gene: -; CDR3 protein: CAWAPRGGVYNEQLF; CDR3 DNA: TGTGCCTGGGCCCCTAGGGGGGGAGTCTACAATGAGCAGCTCTTC
clone size: -; J gene: TRBJ2-5; V gene: TRBV6-5; D gene: -; CDR3 protein: CASSFASGGNPYF; CDR3 DNA: TGTGCCAGCAGTTTTGCCTCCGGGGGAAACCCGTACTTC
clone size: -; J gene: TRBJ1-6; V gene: TRBV12-3/TRBV12-4; D gene: -; CDR3 protein: CASSQRADSPLHF; CDR3 DNA: TGTGCCAGCAGCCAACGGGCGGATTCACCCCTCCACTTT
clone size: -; J gene: TRBJ2-3; V gene: TRBV10-3; D gene: TRBD2; CDR3 protein: CAISEGGLGTDTQYF; CDR3 DNA: TGTGCCATCAGTGAGGGGGGACTAGGGACAGATACGCAGTATTTT
clone size: -; J gene: TRBJ2-5; V gene: TRBV6-2/TRBV6-3; D gene: TRBD2; CDR3 protein: CASTKPGLAGGPGETQYF; CDR3 DNA: TGTGCCAGCACCAAACCGGGACTAGCGGGGGGGCCCGGGGAGACCCAGTACTTC
clone size: -; J gene: TRBJ2-5; V gene: TRBV9; D gene: -; CDR3 protein: CASTPDPGETQYF; CDR3 DNA: TGTGCCAGCACCCCTGACCCAGGGGAGACCCAGTACTTC
clone size: -; J gene: TRBJ2-3; V gene: TRBV15; D gene: -; CDR3 protein: CATSRGLGTRDTQYF; CDR3 DNA: TGTGCCACCAGCAGGGGCCTCGGGACTCGAGATACGCAGTATTTT
clone size: -; J gene: TRBJ1-1; V gene: TRBV10-3; D gene: TRBD1; CDR3 protein: CAISDAAGPGGLKAFF; CDR3 DNA: TGTGCCATCAGTGATGCCGCCGGGCCAGGGGGATTGAAAGCTTTCTTT
clone size: -; J gene: TRBJ2-2; V gene: TRBV2; D gene: -; CDR3 protein: CASSDTTGELFF; CDR3 DNA: TGTGCCAGCAGTGACACCACCGGGGAGCTGTTTTTT
clone size: -; J gene: TRBJ2-5; V gene: TRBV29-1; D gene: TRBD2; CDR3 protein: CSVEGTSTQETQYF; CDR3 DNA: TGCAGCGTTGAAGGGACTAGCACACAAGAGACCCAGTACTTC
clone size: few; J gene: TRBJ1-3; V gene: TRBV7-2; D gene: TRBD1; CDR3 protein: CASSFPRAGGDTIYF; CDR3 DNA: TGTGCCAGCAGCTTTCCCCGGGCAGGGGGTGACACCATATATTTT
clone size: -; J gene: TRBJ1-2; V gene: TRBV6-2/TRBV6-3; D gene: TRBD1; CDR3 protein: CASSYRTGVNYGYTF; CDR3 DNA: TGTGCCAGCAGTTATCGGACAGGGGTTAACTATGGCTACACCTTC
clone size: -; J gene: TRBJ2-6; V gene: TRBV18; D gene: TRBD1; CDR3 protein: CASSPRVRDRGSGANVLTF; CDR3 DNA: TGTGCCAGCTCACCACGCGTCCGGGACAGGGGCTCTGGGGCCAACGTCCTGACTTTC
clone size: -; J gene: TRBJ2-5; V gene: TRBV20-1; D gene: TRBD2; CDR3 protein: CSARASGGQETQYF; CDR3 DNA: TGCAGTGCTAGAGCGTCGGGGGGCCAAGAGACCCAGTACTTC
clone size: -; J gene: TRBJ2-2; V gene: TRBV5-1; D gene: TRBD1; CDR3 protein: CASSLDTGGNTGELFF; CDR3 DNA: TGCGCCAGCAGCTTGGATACAGGGGGTAACACCGGGGAGCTGTTTTTT
clone size: -; J gene: TRBJ2-2; V gene: TRBV25-1; D gene: -; CDR3 protein: CASSESRQHTGELFF; CDR3 DNA: TGTGCCAGCAGTGAATCTAGACAGCACACCGGGGAGCTGTTTTTT